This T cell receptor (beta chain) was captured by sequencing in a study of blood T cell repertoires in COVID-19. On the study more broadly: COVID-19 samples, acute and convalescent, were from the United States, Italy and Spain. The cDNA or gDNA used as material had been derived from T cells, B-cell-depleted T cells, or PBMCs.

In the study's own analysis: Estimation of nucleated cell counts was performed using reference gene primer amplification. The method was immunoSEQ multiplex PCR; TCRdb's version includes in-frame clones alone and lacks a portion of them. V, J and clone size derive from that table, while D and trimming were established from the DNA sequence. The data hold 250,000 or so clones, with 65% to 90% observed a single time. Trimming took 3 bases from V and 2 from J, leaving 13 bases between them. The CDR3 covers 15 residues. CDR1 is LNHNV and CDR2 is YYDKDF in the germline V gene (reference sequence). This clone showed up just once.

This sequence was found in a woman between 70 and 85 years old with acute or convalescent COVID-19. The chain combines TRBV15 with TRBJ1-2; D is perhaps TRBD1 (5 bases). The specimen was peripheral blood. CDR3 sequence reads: CATSSGPTANYGYTF. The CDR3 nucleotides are TGTGCCACCAGCAGTGGGCCGACAGCGAACTATGGCTACACCTTC.